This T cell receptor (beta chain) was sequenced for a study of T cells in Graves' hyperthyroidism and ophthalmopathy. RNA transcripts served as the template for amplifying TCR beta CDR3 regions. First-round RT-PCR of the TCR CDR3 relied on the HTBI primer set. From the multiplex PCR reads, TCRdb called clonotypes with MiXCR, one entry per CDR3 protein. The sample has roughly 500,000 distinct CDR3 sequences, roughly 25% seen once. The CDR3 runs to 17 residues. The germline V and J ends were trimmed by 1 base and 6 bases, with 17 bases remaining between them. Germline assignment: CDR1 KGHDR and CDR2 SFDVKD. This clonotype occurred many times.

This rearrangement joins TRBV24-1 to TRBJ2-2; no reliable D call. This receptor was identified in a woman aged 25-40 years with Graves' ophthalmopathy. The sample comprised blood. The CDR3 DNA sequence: TGTGCCACCAGTGATTTACCTCCCCCTGGTTCGTCCGGGGAGCTGTTTTTT. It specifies CATSDLPPPGSSGELFF.